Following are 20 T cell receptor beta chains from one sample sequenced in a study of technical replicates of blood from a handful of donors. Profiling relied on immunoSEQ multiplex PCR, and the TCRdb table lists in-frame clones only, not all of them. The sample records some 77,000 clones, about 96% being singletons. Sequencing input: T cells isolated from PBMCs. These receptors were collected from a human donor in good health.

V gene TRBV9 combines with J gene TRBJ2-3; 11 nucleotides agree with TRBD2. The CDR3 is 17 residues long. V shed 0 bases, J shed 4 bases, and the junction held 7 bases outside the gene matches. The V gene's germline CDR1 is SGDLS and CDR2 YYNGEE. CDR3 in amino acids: CASSVEGLAVFADTQYF. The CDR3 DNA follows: TGTGCCAGCAGCGTAGAGGGACTAGCGGTTTTCGCAGATACGCAGTATTTT. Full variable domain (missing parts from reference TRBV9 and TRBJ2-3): DSGVTQTPKHLITATGQRVTLRCSPRSGDLSVYWYQQSLDQGLQFLIQYYNGEERAKGNILERFSAQQFPDLHSELNLSSLELGDSALYFCASSVEGLAVFADTQYFGPGTRLTVL.

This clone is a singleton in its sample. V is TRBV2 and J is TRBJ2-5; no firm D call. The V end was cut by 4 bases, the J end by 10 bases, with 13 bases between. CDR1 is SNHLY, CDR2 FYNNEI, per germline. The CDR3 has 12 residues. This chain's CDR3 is CASSAGSVSQYF. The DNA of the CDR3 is TGTGCCAGCAGTGCGGGTTCGGTTAGCCAGTACTTC.

The CDR3 DNA reads as TGTGCCAGCAACCGGGACAGTAATTACGAGCAGTACTTC. It is translated as CASNRDSNYEQYF. The rearrangement uses TRBV6-1 and TRBJ2-7; 7 bases are a match to TRBD1. V lost 7 bases, J lost 4 bases, and 7 bases stayed unmatched. Germline CDR1 and CDR2: MNHNS and SASEGT. The CDR3 runs to 13 residues.

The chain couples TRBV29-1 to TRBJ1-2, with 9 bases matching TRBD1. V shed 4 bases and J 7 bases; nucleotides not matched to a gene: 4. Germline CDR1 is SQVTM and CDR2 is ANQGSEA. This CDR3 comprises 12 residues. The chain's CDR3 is CSVGDRDVGYTF. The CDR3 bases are TGCAGCGTTGGGGACAGGGACGTTGGCTACACCTTC.

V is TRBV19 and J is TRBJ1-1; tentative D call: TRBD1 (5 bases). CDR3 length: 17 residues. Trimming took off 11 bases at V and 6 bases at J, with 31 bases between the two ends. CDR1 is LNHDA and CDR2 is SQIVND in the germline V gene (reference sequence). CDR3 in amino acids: CAAGEGAMSSRRSEAFF. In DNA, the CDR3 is TGTGCCGCGGGGGAAGGGGCTATGTCGTCTAGGAGGTCTGAAGCTTTCTTT.

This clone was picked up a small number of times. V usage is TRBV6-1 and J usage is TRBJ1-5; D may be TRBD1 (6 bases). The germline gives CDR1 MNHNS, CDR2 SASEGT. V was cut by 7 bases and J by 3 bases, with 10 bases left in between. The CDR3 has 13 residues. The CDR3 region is CASMRGNNQPQHF. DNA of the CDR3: TGTGCCAGCATGAGGGGGAACAATCAGCCCCAGCATTTT.

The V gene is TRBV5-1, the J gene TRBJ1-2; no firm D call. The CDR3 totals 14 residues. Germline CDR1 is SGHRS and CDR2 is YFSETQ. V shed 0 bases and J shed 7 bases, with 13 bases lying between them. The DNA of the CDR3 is TGCGCCAGCAGCTTGGAACCGGGGAGTCCTGGCTACACCTTC. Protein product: CASSLEPGSPGYTF.

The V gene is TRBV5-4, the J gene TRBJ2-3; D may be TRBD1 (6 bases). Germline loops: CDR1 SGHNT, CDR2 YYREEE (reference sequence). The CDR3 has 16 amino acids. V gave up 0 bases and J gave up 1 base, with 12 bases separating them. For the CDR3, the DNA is TGTGCCAGCAGCTTGGACCAGGGGTCCGGCACAGATACGCAGTATTTT. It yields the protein CASSLDQGSGTDTQYF.

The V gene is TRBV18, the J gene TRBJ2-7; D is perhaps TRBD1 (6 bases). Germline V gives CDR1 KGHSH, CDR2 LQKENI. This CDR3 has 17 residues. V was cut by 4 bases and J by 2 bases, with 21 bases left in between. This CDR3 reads CASSRGNRVGDPYEQYF. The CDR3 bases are TGTGCCAGCTCACGAGGCAACAGGGTAGGTGACCCCTACGAGCAGTACTTC.

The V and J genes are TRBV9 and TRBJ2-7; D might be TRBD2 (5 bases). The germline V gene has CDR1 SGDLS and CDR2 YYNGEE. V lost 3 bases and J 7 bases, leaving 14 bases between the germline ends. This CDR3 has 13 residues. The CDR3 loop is CASSGESYSEQYF. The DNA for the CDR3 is TGTGCCAGCAGCGGGGAGAGCTACAGTGAGCAGTACTTC. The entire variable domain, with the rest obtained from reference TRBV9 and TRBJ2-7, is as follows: DSGVTQTPKHLITATGQRVTLRCSPRSGDLSVYWYQQSLDQGLQFLIQYYNGEERAKGNILERFSAQQFPDLHSELNLSSLELGDSALYFCASSGESYSEQYFGPGTRLTVT.

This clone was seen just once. CDR3 amino acids: CASTSGQNSNQPQHF. CDR3 DNA: TGTGCCAGCACGTCGGGACAAAATAGCAATCAGCCCCAGCATTTT. The gene calls are TRBV2 and TRBJ1-5; D perhaps matches TRBD1 (6 bases). V was trimmed by 7 bases and J by 0 bases, leaving 13 bases between them. Germline lookup yields CDR1 SNHLY and CDR2 FYNNEI. This CDR3 region has 15 residues.

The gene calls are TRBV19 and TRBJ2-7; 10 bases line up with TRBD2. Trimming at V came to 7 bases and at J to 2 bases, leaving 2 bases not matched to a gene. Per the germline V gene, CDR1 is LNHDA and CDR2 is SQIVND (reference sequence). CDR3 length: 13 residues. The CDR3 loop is CASTSGGTYEQYF. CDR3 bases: TGTGCCAGTACTAGCGGGGGAACCTACGAGCAGTACTTC.

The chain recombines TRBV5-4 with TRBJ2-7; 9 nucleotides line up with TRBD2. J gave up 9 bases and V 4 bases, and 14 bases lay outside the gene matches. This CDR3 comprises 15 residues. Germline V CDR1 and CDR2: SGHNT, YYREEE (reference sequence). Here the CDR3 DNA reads TGTGCCAGCAGCGTGAATTTAGCGGGAGTGGAAGGGCAGTACTTC. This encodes CASSVNLAGVEGQYF.

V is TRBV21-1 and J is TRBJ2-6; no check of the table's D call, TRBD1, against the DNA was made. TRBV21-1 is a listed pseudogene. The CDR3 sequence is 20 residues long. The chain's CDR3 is CASSLRDRGRTSSGANVLTF. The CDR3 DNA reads TGTGCCAGCAGCCTCCGGGACAGGGGGCGTACCTCCTCTGGGGCCAACGTCCTGACTTTC.

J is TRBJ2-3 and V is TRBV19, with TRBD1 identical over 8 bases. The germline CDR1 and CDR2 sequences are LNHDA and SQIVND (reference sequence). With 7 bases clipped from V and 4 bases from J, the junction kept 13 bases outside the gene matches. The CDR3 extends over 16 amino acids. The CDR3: CASNDRQGRSPDTQYF. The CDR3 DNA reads TGTGCCAGTAACGATAGACAGGGGAGAAGCCCAGATACGCAGTATTTT.

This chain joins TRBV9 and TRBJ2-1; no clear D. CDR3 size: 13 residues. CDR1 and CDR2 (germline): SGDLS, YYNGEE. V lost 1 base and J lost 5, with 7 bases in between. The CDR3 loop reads CASSVNSNNEQFF. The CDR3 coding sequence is TGTGCCAGCAGCGTAAACTCTAACAATGAGCAGTTCTTC.

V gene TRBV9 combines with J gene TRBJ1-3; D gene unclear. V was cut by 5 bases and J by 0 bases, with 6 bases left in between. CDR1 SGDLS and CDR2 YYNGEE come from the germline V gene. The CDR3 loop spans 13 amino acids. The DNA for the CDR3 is TGTGCCAGCAGAGCTCGCTCTGGAAACACCATATATTTT. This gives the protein CASRARSGNTIYF.

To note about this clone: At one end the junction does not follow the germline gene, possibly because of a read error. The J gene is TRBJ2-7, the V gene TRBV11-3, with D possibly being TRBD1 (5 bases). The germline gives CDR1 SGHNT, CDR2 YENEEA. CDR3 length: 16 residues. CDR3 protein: CASSLDGAVPVYEQYF. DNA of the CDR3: TGTGCCAGCAGCCTAGATGGGGCGGTCCCCGTCTACGAGCAGTACTTC.

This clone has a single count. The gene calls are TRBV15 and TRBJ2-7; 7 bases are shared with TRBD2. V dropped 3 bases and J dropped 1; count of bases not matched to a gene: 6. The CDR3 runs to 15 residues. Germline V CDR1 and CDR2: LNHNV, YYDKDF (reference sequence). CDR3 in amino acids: CATSSAGLGSYEQYF. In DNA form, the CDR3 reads TGTGCCACCAGCAGTGCCGGACTAGGGTCCTACGAGCAGTACTTC.

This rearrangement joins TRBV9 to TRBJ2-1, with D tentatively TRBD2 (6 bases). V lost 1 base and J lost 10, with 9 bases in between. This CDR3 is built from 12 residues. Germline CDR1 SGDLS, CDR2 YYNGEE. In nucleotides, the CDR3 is TGTGCCAGCAGCGTAAGGCGGGGCGAGCAGTTCTTC. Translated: CASSVRRGEQFF.